This T cell receptor (beta chain) was identified during a study of OX40 agonist ivuxolimab in advanced cancers. Study-level background: Males comprised 70% to 85% of the group, whose mean age was about 62 years (range roughly 20 to 90).

Trimming left V 3 bases short and J 1 base short, with 8 bases between. The CDR3 totals 13 residues. Germline loops: CDR1 GTSNPN, CDR2 SVGIG (reference sequence). The table came from immunoSEQ multiplex PCR; TCRdb's copy has only in-frame clones and leaves some out. The sample lists 55,000 to 75,000 clones; about four fifths were seen once. The source material was CD4+ or CD8+ T cells sorted from blood, sampled in a trial of the OX40 agonist ivuxolimab. This clonotype was sampled from an adult with an advanced solid tumor such as melanoma, head and neck, liver or kidney cancer. The rearrangement links TRBV30 to TRBJ2-3, with D possibly being TRBD2 (5 bases). In DNA form, the CDR3 reads TGTGCCTGGAGCCTCGGGGGCACAGATACGCAGTATTTT. This encodes CAWSLGGTDTQYF.